This T cell receptor (beta chain) was captured in a study of CD8+ T cells in alopecia areata. Germline assignment: CDR1 ENHRY and CDR2 SYGVKD. J lost 4 bases, V lost 4 bases, and 10 bases had no gene match. The CDR3 has 15 amino acids. Of note for this clone: Its specificity is unknown.

Once RNA had been extracted, it was reverse transcribed into cDNA to act as the sequencing template. Only in-frame clones appear in the TCRdb table, and some are missing; sequencing was by immunoSEQ multiplex PCR. Of some 200,000 clones listed, 50% to 60% are singletons. Treatment of the sample: oral pan-JAK inhibitor, 5-10 mg twice daily. Points from the study as a whole: Many expanded lesional clones persisted in scalp and blood during tofacitinib.

This rearrangement joins TRBV10-3 to TRBJ2-7, with 7 bases fitting TRBD1. The sequencing here drew on CD4+ T cells sorted from blood, taken at week 4, from a patient treated with tofacitinib. This sequence was found in a human donor with alopecia areata. In DNA, the CDR3 is TGTGCCATCAGTGTAGCAGGGGGTACTCCATACGAGCAGTACTTC. Encoded protein: CAISVAGGTPYEQYF.